This T cell receptor (beta chain) came from a study of T cell responses to AZD1222 COVID-19 vaccine. Turning to the study itself: Pooled together were second doses at about 4 or about 12 weeks. The study, taken as a whole, reports: Close to half of all spike-specific TCRs reportedly target regions of the variants that are unmutated. Most donors were white British and more were female, and clonal diversity was possibly underestimated. Rises in breadth and depth of Spike-specific TCRs came after two AZD1222 doses.

The assay was immunoSEQ multiplex PCR, and TCRdb's table has in-frame clones only and misses some. Here the sample spans 99,000 or so clones, approximately 90% being singletons. A remark on this clone: Its antigen is unidentified.

Germline V gene lookup returns CDR1 LGHDT and CDR2 YNNKEL (reference sequence). V was trimmed by 3 bases and J by 4 bases, leaving 15 bases between them. CDR3 length: 15 amino acids. The clonotype was recovered from an adult in good health. This sequence joins TRBV3-1 (or the pseudogene TRBV3-2) and TRBJ1-2; D unresolved. This specimen was peripheral blood, taken on day 0 of AZD1222 vaccination. This chain's CDR3 is CASSHGGAKSYGYTF. Here the CDR3 DNA reads TGTGCCAGCAGCCATGGAGGCGCGAAGTCCTATGGCTACACCTTC.